This TCR beta chain was retrieved from a study of shared clonotypes between healthy human individuals. Study-wide findings and caveats: The study sampled only blood, and tissue repertoires likely differ.

Sequenced by immunoSEQ multiplex PCR; TCRdb stores in-frame clones only, minus some. The sample includes fewer than 1.8 million clones, roughly 98.5% of them seen just once. This CDR3 region has 16 residues. Germline CDR1 SGHKS, CDR2 YYEKEE (reference sequence). V shed 4 bases and J shed 1 base, with 15 bases lying between them. Remarks on this clone: Its antigen is as yet unknown.

This receptor was obtained from a man younger than 40 in good health. The chain combines TRBV5-5 with TRBJ2-1, with a possible D match to TRBD2 (6 bases). The sample consisted of naive CD4+ T cells sorted from blood. The sample's subset: CD45RA+ positively selected. The CDR3 region is CASSARRADSYNEQFF. CDR3 nucleotides: TGTGCCAGCAGCGCCCGGAGGGCTGATTCCTACAATGAGCAGTTCTTC.